This T cell receptor (beta chain) was profiled in a study of T cell repertoires in cytomegalovirus infection. Study information: Carrying CMV and the relevant HLA type showed in public TCR beta signatures.

A few counts support this clonotype. What it recognizes is unknown. V gave up 4 bases and J gave up 4 bases, with 17 bases separating them. Per germline, CDR1 MNHNS and CDR2 SASEGT. This CDR3 region has 15 residues. TCRdb passed the reads through MiXCR, listing each CDR3 protein once. The sample includes around 430,000 distinct CDR3 sequences, roughly 43% of them seen just once. This receptor was obtained from a human donor in good health (CMV status not recorded). Some clones in this sample may be carry-over from other donors' samples. This chain connects TRBV6-1 to TRBJ2-7; D is possibly TRBD2 (5 bases). The sequences come from cultured PBMCs, collected from culture after CMV antigen stimulation. The CDR3 DNA follows: TGTGCCAGCAGTGCGGTGGGAGTGAGAATGTACGAGCAGTACTTC. Amino acids: CASSAVGVRMYEQYF.